The entry below describes one T cell receptor beta chain. Its specificity is unknown. This entry is derived from a study of T-cell reconstitution after alpha-beta-depleted transplantation in children. Findings and caveats of the study: Elevated TCRbeta diversity at day 60 was traced, in some patients, to surviving recipient T cells and thymic progenitors.

During its preparation, the TCRbeta library received unique molecular identifiers. TCRdb redid the calling of the PCR reads with MiXCR, one entry per CDR3 protein. The table lists almost 250,000 distinct CDR3 sequences, about a quarter of them singletons. V lost 5 bases and J 1 base, leaving 6 bases between the germline ends. The germline V gene encodes CDR1 MDHEN and CDR2 SYDVKM. The CDR3 spans 13 residues. This clonotype originated in a girl between 2 and 10 years old with Fanconi anemia, due to receive a stem cell transplant. This chain links TRBV28 with TRBJ1-5; no clear D gene. This material consisted of PBMCs, taken before TCRalphabeta/CD19-depleted stem cell transplant. The CDR3 sequence is CASSISSNQPQHF. For the CDR3, the DNA is TGTGCCAGCAGTATATCCAGCAATCAGCCCCAGCATTTT.